The 11 T cell receptor beta chains below were found in one sample sequenced in a study of T cell responses to AZD1222 COVID-19 vaccine. Sequencing used immunoSEQ multiplex PCR; TCRdb keeps in-frame clones, though not all of them. The sample carries over 110,000 clones, less than 95% recorded once. This material consisted of peripheral blood, taken on day 0 of AZD1222 vaccination. The receptor set was obtained from an adult in good health.

V is TRBV28 and J is TRBJ2-1; no reliable D call. The CDR3 totals 12 residues. V lost 6 bases and J lost 3, with 6 bases in between. In germline, CDR1 is MDHEN, CDR2 SYDVKM. The chain's CDR3 is CASSGSYNEQFF. CDR3 DNA: TGTGCCAGCAGCGGCAGCTACAATGAGCAGTTCTTC.

The chain uses TRBV18 and TRBJ1-4; D may be TRBD1 (5 bases). Germline values: CDR1 KGHSH, CDR2 LQKENI. This CDR3 has 13 amino acids. V was cut by 6 bases and J by 3 bases, with 8 bases left in between. CDR3 residues: CASSMGANEKLFF. The DNA for the CDR3 is TGTGCCAGCTCCATGGGGGCTAATGAAAAACTGTTTTTT.

This chain links TRBV6-2 or TRBV6-3 with TRBJ1-1; D is unclear. Between the trimmed V and J ends, which lost 0 bases and 7 bases, there was a span of 9 bases. The V gene's germline CDR1 is MNHEY and CDR2 SVGEGT. CDR3 length: 13 residues. The chain's CDR3 is CASSYSGGIEAFF. The CDR3 coding sequence is TGTGCCAGCAGTTACTCCGGCGGGATTGAAGCTTTCTTT.

The chain combines TRBV19 with TRBJ2-4, with no clear D. The V and J ends lost 5 bases and 0 bases respectively, with 17 bases between them. CDR3 size: 17 residues. Germline V lookup: CDR1 LNHDA, CDR2 SQIVND (reference sequence). The CDR3 DNA follows: TGTGCCAGTAGTCCCCGTTTTGACATCATAGCCAAAAACATTCAGTACTTC. It translates to CASSPRFDIIAKNIQYF.

The gene calls are TRBV19 and TRBJ1-1; D is ambiguous. Trimming cost V 5 bases and J 1 base, with 8 bases left between them. CDR1 and CDR2 from the germline V gene are LNHDA and SQIVND (reference sequence). This CDR3 comprises 13 residues. CDR3 coding DNA: TGTGCCAGTAGTTTGAACAAGAACACTGAAGCTTTCTTT. Its protein is CASSLNKNTEAFF.

The chain couples TRBV5-6 to TRBJ1-5; maybe TRBD1 (5 bases). V was shortened by 2 bases and J by 3 bases, with 15 bases between the two germline ends. The germline CDR1 and CDR2 sequences are SGHDT and YYEEEE. CDR3 length: 16 residues. The CDR3 here is CASSLSGEGYNQPQHF. The CDR3 coding sequence is TGTGCCAGCAGCTTATCGGGGGAGGGATACAATCAGCCCCAGCATTTT. The full variable domain, completed using reference TRBV5-6 and TRBJ1-5, is DAGVTQSPTHLIKTRGQQVTLRCSPKSGHDTVSWYQQALGQGPQFIFQYYEEEERQRGNFPDRFSGHQFPNYSSELNVNALLLGDSALYLCASSLSGEGYNQPQHFGDGTRLSIL.

This clone has a handful of counts. The chain uses TRBV2 and TRBJ1-5; D uncertain. The CDR3 extends over 15 amino acids. Germline CDR1 is SNHLY and CDR2 is FYNNEI. The ends were cut back, 0 bases at V and 5 bases at J, with 11 bases in the middle. The CDR3 region is CASSEASANYQPQHF. The CDR3 nucleotides are TGTGCCAGCAGTGAAGCGTCCGCGAACTATCAGCCCCAGCATTTT.

V gene TRBV19 combines with J gene TRBJ1-2; D possibly corresponds to TRBD1 (5 bases). Per the germline V gene, CDR1 is LNHDA and CDR2 is SQIVND (reference sequence). This CDR3 comprises 13 residues. Trimming removed 3 bases from V and 8 bases from J, with 13 bases in between. This chain's CDR3 is CASSMGLGDGYTF. DNA for the CDR3: TGTGCCAGTAGTATGGGCCTAGGGGACGGCTACACCTTC.

This rearrangement joins TRBV6-5 to TRBJ1-2; D is uncertain. The germline gives CDR1 MNHEY, CDR2 SVGAGI. Trimming cost V 8 bases and J 6 bases, with 7 bases left between them. The CDR3 is made up of 10 amino acids. The DNA for the CDR3 is TGTGCCAGCCTGAGGGATGGCTACACCTTC. This gives the protein CASLRDGYTF.

The chain joins TRBV27 to TRBJ2-5; tentatively, D is TRBD2 (6 bases). Looked up from germline, CDR1 is MNHEY and CDR2 is SMNVEV (reference sequence). Between the trimmed V and J ends, which lost 6 bases and 6 bases, there was a span of 17 bases. This CDR3 is 14 amino acids long. CDR3 amino acids: CASRGEGGSQTQYF. For the CDR3, the DNA is TGTGCCAGCAGGGGTGAGGGAGGTTCGCAGACCCAGTACTTC.

The chain carries TRBV5-1 and TRBJ2-3; TRBD2 might be the D (5 bases). The V gene lost 3 bases and the J gene lost 9 bases, with 11 bases spanning the gap. The CDR3 totals 12 residues. CDR1 and CDR2 from the germline V gene are SGHRS and YFSETQ. CDR3 region: CASSSTIGTQYF. The CDR3 bases are TGCGCCAGCAGCTCGACTATTGGAACGCAGTATTTT.